This TCR beta chain was found in a study of blood T cell repertoires in COVID-19. Overall study context: The United States, Italy and Spain provided the acute and convalescent COVID-19 samples.

Seattle patient enrollment occurred during active infection, with longitudinal follow-up thereafter. Study processing details: Counts of nucleated cells, estimated from reference gene primer amplification, were obtained. The method was immunoSEQ multiplex PCR; TCRdb's version includes in-frame clones alone and lacks a portion of them. That table supplies the V and J calls and clone size; D and trimming were determined from the DNA. This sample has about 58,000 clones, with over 75% found just once. The V end was cut by 7 bases, the J end by 5 bases, with 9 bases between. The CDR3 length is 12 residues.

The chain carries TRBV12-3 or TRBV12-4 and TRBJ2-1; D unclear. The sequenced sample consisted of peripheral blood. The source is a man aged 60-69 years with COVID-19, enrolled during active disease. The CDR3 region is CASTYVDNEQFF. The CDR3 bases are TGTGCCAGCACCTATGTCGACAATGAGCAGTTCTTC.